This passage covers 5 T cell receptor beta chains from one sample sequenced in a study of shared clonotypes between healthy human individuals. Measured with immunoSEQ multiplex PCR; TCRdb has only the in-frame clones, and not every one. In the table there are 1,100,000 or so clones, approximately 80% of which are singletons. Material for sequencing was memory CD4+ T cells from PBMCs. Subset of the sample: CD45RA-negative fraction. The receptors come from a man between 18 and 29 years old in good health. Some clones in this sample may be carry-over from other donors' samples.

J is TRBJ1-2 and V is TRBV30; possibly TRBD1 for D (6 bases). V lost 2 bases, J lost 7 bases, and 20 bases lay in between. The V gene's germline CDR1 is GTSNPN and CDR2 SVGIG (reference sequence). The CDR3 contains 15 residues. The CDR3 sequence: CAWSHYRDGSSGYTF. The CDR3 DNA reads as TGTGCCTGGAGTCACTACAGGGATGGGTCCAGTGGCTACACCTTC.

The table lists this clone with many counts. The J gene is TRBJ2-1, the V gene TRBV10-3, with D unclear. This CDR3 is 15 amino acids long. From germline, CDR1 is ENHRY and CDR2 SYGVKD. V gave up 4 bases and J gave up 5 bases, with 15 bases separating them. CDR3 DNA: TGTGCCATCAGTGGGCACTCCGGACCAAACAATGAGCAGTTCTTC. Encoded protein: CAISGHSGPNNEQFF.

V and J are TRBV11-2 and TRBJ2-1; D possibly corresponds to TRBD2 (6 bases). The CDR3 runs to 15 residues. V lost 6 bases and J 4 bases, leaving 16 bases between the germline ends. The V gene's germline CDR1 is SGHAT and CDR2 FQNNGV. The CDR3 is CASRPGLLSYNEQFF. CDR3 DNA sequence: TGTGCCAGCAGACCGGGACTTCTATCTTACAATGAGCAGTTCTTC. Complete variable domain (other parts from reference TRBV11-2 and TRBJ2-1): EAGVAQSPRYKIIEKRQSVAFWCNPISGHATLYWYQQILGQGPKLLIQFQNNGVVDDSQLPKDRFSAERLKGVDSTLKIQPAKLEDSAVYLCASRPGLLSYNEQFFGPGTRLTVL.

J is TRBJ2-7 and V is TRBV7-2, with TRBD1 identical over 10 bases. Germline V gives CDR1 SGHTA, CDR2 FQGNSA. The V gene end was trimmed by 4 bases and the J gene end by 5 bases; junction bases not matched to a gene: 11. The CDR3 sequence is 16 residues long. This CDR3 is CASSSGRGTGVHEQYF. The CDR3 DNA reads TGTGCCAGCAGCTCCGGACGGGGGACAGGGGTCCACGAGCAGTACTTC.

The chain uses TRBV2 and TRBJ1-3, with D perhaps TRBD1 (6 bases). This CDR3 is built from 14 residues. Germline lookup yields CDR1 SNHLY and CDR2 FYNNEI. The ends were cut back, 6 bases at V and 3 bases at J, with 12 bases in the middle. CDR3 coding DNA: TGTGCCAGCAGCTTGTCAGGGGTTGGAAACACCATATATTTT. Translating gives CASSLSGVGNTIYF.